This TCR beta chain was captured in a study of T cells of healthy individuals. TCRdb re-derived calls from the 5' RACE reads in MiXCR, one entry per CDR3 protein. The repertoire holds roughly 76,000 distinct CDR3 sequences, with roughly 5.1% as singletons. V shed 2 bases and J shed 3 bases, with 16 bases lying between them. Germline V gene data show CDR1 as MGHRA and CDR2 as YSYEKL. The length of the CDR3 is 16 residues. This clonotype was picked up many times. This sequence was found in a female donor in good health. The chain recombines TRBV4-1 with TRBJ1-1; TRBD1 might be the D (5 bases). CDR3 nucleotides: TGCGCCAGCAGCCAAACTCTCGTGGGCAGGGACACTGAAGCTTTCTTT. Protein product: CASSQTLVGRDTEAFF.